The clone carrying this T cell receptor (beta chain) was observed a few times. This sample is part of a study of T-cell reconstitution after alpha-beta-depleted transplantation in children. CDR1 and CDR2 from the germline V gene are SGHAT and FQNNGV. This CDR3 is 14 amino acids long. Trimming removed 1 base at V and 2 bases at J, with 9 bases between. Unique molecular identifiers were built into the TCRbeta library. TCRdb reprocessed the PCR reads with MiXCR, giving one entry per CDR3 protein. The table shows approximately 250,000 distinct CDR3 sequences, with approximately 9.8% occurring only once. The gene calls are TRBV11-2 and TRBJ2-7; weak D call: TRBD1 (5 bases). The starting material was PBMCs from the stem cell graft donor, obtained from the stem cell graft. This clonotype was obtained from a human donor who donated a stem cell graft to a child with SCID. The DNA for the CDR3 is TGTGCCAGCAGCTTAGTAGGGGTTCCCTACGAGCAGTACTTC. The encoded protein is CASSLVGVPYEQYF.